The sequence of this T cell receptor beta chain was determined in a study of identical twins. V was pared by 1 base and J by 5 bases, with 14 bases between. From germline, CDR1 is LGHNT and CDR2 FRNRAP. The CDR3 is 15 amino acids. TCRdb passed the 5' RACE reads through MiXCR, listing each CDR3 protein once. The top ten clones hold roughly 14% of a sample with some 730,000 distinct CDR3 sequences, 15% to 20% of them seen once. This sample was also put to use in a study of T cells expressing NK-cell markers.

This clonotype was obtained from a woman in her late teens or twenties in good health. The sequenced sample was PBMCs. V gene TRBV12-5 combines with J gene TRBJ2-5; D remains ambiguous. The chain's CDR3 is CASGLGTSRVETQYF. The CDR3 DNA reads TGTGCTAGTGGTTTGGGGACGTCCCGGGTGGAGACCCAGTACTTC.